The 23 T cell receptor beta chains in this list originate from one sample, sequenced in a study of vaccination effects on CD4 cells after COVID-19. Investigators separated out CD4+ T cells once around 9 days of culture had passed. The data were produced by immunoSEQ multiplex PCR, yet TCRdb's version contains in-frame clones alone and is incomplete. This table holds about 64,000 clones, about two thirds found once. For these receptors, no antigen is known. Specimen: CD4+ T cells from PBMCs cultured without peptide, collected before COVID-19 vaccination. The receptors come from a human donor who had a prior SARS-CoV-2 infection.

The chain joins TRBV11-2 to TRBJ2-7; 7 bases line up with TRBD1. J was trimmed by 7 bases and V by 3 bases; bases with no gene match: 18. The germline V gene has CDR1 SGHAT and CDR2 FQNNGV. The CDR3 totals 17 residues. The CDR3 reads CASSFVPGTVISGEQYF. The CDR3 bases are TGTGCCAGCAGCTTTGTCCCCGGGACAGTTATATCGGGTGAGCAGTACTTC.

This clone was seen a single time. The chain joins TRBV6-5 to TRBJ2-7; 10 bases fit TRBD2. Germline CDR1 reads MNHEY; CDR2 reads SVGAGI. V gave up 6 bases and J gave up 2 bases; unmatched junction bases: 4. CDR3 size: 14 residues. CDR3 protein: CASRTGLAAYEQYF. The CDR3, as DNA: TGTGCCAGCAGAACCGGACTAGCGGCCTACGAGCAGTACTTC.

A remark on this clone: The same CDR3 arises from other DNA sequences in this sample as well. CDR3 sequence reads: CASSLVLAGNNEQFF. The CDR3 nucleotides read TGCGCCAGCAGCTTGGTGCTAGCGGGAAACAATGAGCAGTTCTTC. V usage is TRBV5-1 and J usage is TRBJ2-1; 9 bases are a match to TRBD2. The CDR3 runs 15 residues. V was pared by 0 bases and J by 5 bases, with 3 bases of the junction left unmatched. Germline lookup yields CDR1 SGHRS and CDR2 YFSETQ.

The V call is TRBV19, the J call TRBJ1-5; no clear D gene. Between the trimmed V and J ends, which lost 8 bases and 7 bases, there was a span of 21 bases. This CDR3 region has 15 residues. The V gene's germline CDR1 is LNHDA and CDR2 SQIVND (reference sequence). The CDR3 DNA is TGTGCCAGTTACAACCGGGCCTCCCTTGGGCAGCCCCAGCATTTT. It specifies CASYNRASLGQPQHF.

V usage is TRBV7-3 and J usage is TRBJ1-1; D is undetermined. The CDR3 extends over 14 amino acids. The germline V gene has CDR1 SGHTA and CDR2 FQGTGA. Trimming shortened V by 2 bases and J by 5 bases, and 12 bases separated the two germline ends. The chain's CDR3 is CASSLSGQGTEAFF. CDR3 in DNA: TGTGCCAGCAGCTTATCTGGCCAAGGAACTGAAGCTTTCTTT.

V is TRBV6-4 and J is TRBJ1-2, with TRBD1 identical over 7 bases. Germline CDR1 reads MRHNA; CDR2 reads SNTAGT. CDR3 length: 13 residues. V shed 6 bases, J shed 2 bases, and the junction held 3 bases outside the gene matches. The CDR3 loop is CASSAGQNYGYTF. CDR3 DNA: TGTGCCAGCAGCGCGGGACAGAACTATGGCTACACCTTC.

This clone was counted only a few times. This chain uses TRBV18 with TRBJ2-7; no clear D. The CDR3 runs 13 residues. Germline CDR1 KGHSH, CDR2 LQKENI. V lost 3 bases and J 5 bases, leaving 11 bases between the germline ends. CDR3 sequence (DNA): TGTGCCAGCTCACCGATCGGGTACCACGAGCAGTACTTC. Translation gives CASSPIGYHEQYF.

This sequence joins TRBV5-4 and TRBJ2-1, with 9 positions matching TRBD1. The CDR3 totals 15 residues. The germline V gene has CDR1 SGHNT and CDR2 YYREEE (reference sequence). V was pared by 10 bases and J by 5 bases, with 13 bases of the junction left unmatched. The CDR3 nucleotides read TGTGCCTACGAGAGTGGACAGGGGTTTGACAATGAGCAGTTCTTC. Protein sequence: CAYESGQGFDNEQFF.

This chain connects TRBV27 to TRBJ1-2; 9 positions match TRBD1. Trimming took 3 bases from V and 3 from J; bases not matched to a gene: 5. The CDR3 is 15 residues long. Germline V CDR1 and CDR2: MNHEY, SMNVEV (reference sequence). The CDR3 is CASSFKWDRDYGYTF. CDR3 bases: TGTGCCAGCAGTTTTAAGTGGGACAGGGACTATGGCTACACCTTC.

The table lists this clone with a few counts. The CDR3 nucleotides are TGCGCCAGCAGAGAAACCGGGACAGGGGTCAATGAGCAGTTCTTC. Protein product: CASRETGTGVNEQFF. This chain joins TRBV5-1 and TRBJ2-1, with 10 bases lining up with TRBD1. The CDR3 totals 15 residues. V shed 5 bases and J 6 bases; nucleotides not matched to a gene: 8. The germline V gene has CDR1 SGHRS and CDR2 YFSETQ.

J is TRBJ2-2 and V is TRBV7-3, with 8 bases fitting TRBD2. Trimming cost V 1 base and J 0 bases; bases outside gene matches: 7. Germline V gives CDR1 SGHTA, CDR2 FQGTGA. The CDR3 contains 18 residues. DNA of the CDR3: TGTGCCAGCAGCTTAATGGAGGGCGGGGGGCCGAACACCGGGGAGCTGTTTTTT. It codes for CASSLMEGGGPNTGELFF. The whole variable domain, remainder taken from reference TRBV7-3 and TRBJ2-2, is GAGVSQTPSNKVTEKGKYVELRCDPISGHTALYWYRQSLGQGPEFLIYFQGTGAADDSGLPNDRFFAVRPEGSVSTLKIQRTERGDSAVYLCASSLMEGGGPNTGELFFGEGSRLTVL.

J is TRBJ2-7 and V is TRBV7-3, with a tentative D call TRBD2 (7 bases). Germline V lookup: CDR1 SGHTA, CDR2 FQGTGA. The CDR3 extends over 13 amino acids. V was pared by 3 bases and J by 5 bases, with 11 bases between. CDR3 sequence (DNA): TGTGCCAGCAGCTTCTGGGGGGGGCACGAGCAGTACTTC. It is translated as CASSFWGGHEQYF.

This clone was detected once. The chain has TRBV4-2 and TRBJ2-3; D is undetermined. Germline V CDR1 and CDR2: LGHNA, YNFKEQ. The ends were cut back, 6 bases at V and 0 bases at J, with 13 bases in the middle. The CDR3 runs to 15 residues. In nucleotides, the CDR3 is TGTGCCAGCAGTCCAACTCCGCTTAGCACAGATACGCAGTATTTT. It specifies CASSPTPLSTDTQYF.

This clone was detected only once. This chain joins TRBV19 and TRBJ2-6; TRBD1 might be the D (5 bases). CDR1 and CDR2 (germline): LNHDA, SQIVND (reference sequence). V lost 1 base, J lost 0 bases, and 7 bases lay in between. The CDR3 has 16 residues. The CDR3 DNA follows: TGTGCCAGTAGTATAGGACAGTACTCTGGGGCCAACGTCCTGACTTTC. As protein: CASSIGQYSGANVLTF.

The V and J genes are TRBV6-1 and TRBJ1-3, with D unresolved. This CDR3 comprises 15 residues. Germline CDR1 reads MNHNS; CDR2 reads SASEGT. Deletions cut 1 base from V and 0 bases from J, with 7 bases between. The CDR3 DNA reads as TGTGCCAGCAGTGAAGGCGACTACTCTGGAAACACCATATATTTT. Its translation is CASSEGDYSGNTIYF.

The chain carries TRBV2 and TRBJ1-3; D call uncertain. Trimming took 6 bases from V and 6 from J, leaving 12 bases between them. Germline V gene data show CDR1 as SNHLY and CDR2 as FYNNEI. The CDR3 runs to 13 residues. The CDR3 region is CASSDWIENTIYF. For the CDR3, the DNA is TGTGCCAGCAGCGATTGGATTGAAAACACCATATATTTT. Using reference TRBV2 and TRBJ1-3 for the parts outside the CDR3, the full variable domain is EPEVTQTPSHQVTQMGQEVILRCVPISNHLYFYWYRQILGQKVEFLVSFYNNEISEKSEIFDDQFSVERPDGSNFTLKIRSTKLEDSAMYFCASSDWIENTIYFGEGSWLTVV.

The chain employs TRBV30 and TRBJ1-2; D gene uncertain. Germline V gene data show CDR1 as GTSNPN and CDR2 as SVGIG (reference sequence). V gave up 2 bases and J gave up 1 base, with 11 bases separating them. CDR3 length: 14 residues. CDR3 residues: CAWSLAPDNYGYTF. CDR3 nucleotides: TGTGCCTGGAGTCTGGCGCCTGATAACTATGGCTACACCTTC.

In its sample, this clone was seen a few times. The V and J genes are TRBV7-2 and TRBJ2-3; 9 bases agree with TRBD2. Trimming removed 7 bases from V and 8 bases from J; junction bases left unmatched: 16. Germline CDR1 and CDR2: SGHTA and FQGNSA. There are 16 residues in the CDR3. CDR3: CASTPEPRGGRGTQYF. CDR3 DNA: TGTGCCAGCACCCCCGAGCCGCGGGGGGGCCGAGGTACGCAGTATTTT.

This sequence joins TRBV7-2 and TRBJ2-7, with 9 positions matching TRBD2. CDR1 is SGHTA, CDR2 FQGNSA, per germline. V dropped 6 bases and J dropped 5; count of bases not matched to a gene: 8. The CDR3 spans 14 residues. The CDR3 loop is CASSSGTSTHEQYF. CDR3 bases: TGTGCCAGCAGTTCCGGGACTAGCACCCACGAGCAGTACTTC.

This clone was observed once. The chain links TRBV5-1 to TRBJ2-1, with 9 positions matching TRBD2. This CDR3 has 14 residues. J gave up 5 bases and V 2 bases, and 2 bases lay outside the gene matches. From germline, CDR1 is SGHRS and CDR2 YFSETQ. CDR3 protein: CASSFSGGHNEQFF. DNA of the CDR3: TGCGCCAGCAGCTTCAGCGGGGGGCACAATGAGCAGTTCTTC.

The count of this clone is one. The chain uses TRBV4-1 and TRBJ2-1; 8 bases agree with TRBD2. The V and J ends lost 4 bases and 8 bases, in that order; junction bases with no gene match: 7. Germline V CDR1 and CDR2: MGHRA, YSYEKL. The CDR3 loop spans 14 amino acids. CDR3: CASSRGLAGHEQFF. The CDR3 DNA reads as TGCGCCAGCAGCCGCGGACTAGCCGGACATGAGCAGTTCTTC.

The chain has TRBV2 and TRBJ2-7, with D possibly TRBD1 on 5 matching bases. CDR3 length: 11 residues. CDR1 and CDR2 from the germline V gene are SNHLY and FYNNEI. CDR3 in amino acids: CAWGISYEQYF. The CDR3 DNA reads as TGTGCTTGGGGCATTTCCTACGAGCAGTACTTC. The entire variable domain, with the rest obtained from reference TRBV2 and TRBJ2-7, is as follows: EPEVTQTPSHQVTQMGQEVILRCVPISNHLYFYWYRQILGQKVEFLVSFYNNEISEKSEIFDDQFSVERPDGSNFTLKIRSTKLEDSAMYFCAWGISYEQYFGPGTRLTVT.

This clone has a handful of counts. The chain combines TRBV19 with TRBJ1-5, with 9 nucleotides matching TRBD1. V was clipped by 6 bases and J by 6 bases; unmatched bases: 3. Germline V gene lookup returns CDR1 LNHDA and CDR2 SQIVND (reference sequence). The CDR3 extends over 13 amino acids. This CDR3 is CASRLTGGQPQHF. The CDR3 DNA follows: TGTGCCAGTAGGCTGACAGGGGGTCAGCCCCAGCATTTT.